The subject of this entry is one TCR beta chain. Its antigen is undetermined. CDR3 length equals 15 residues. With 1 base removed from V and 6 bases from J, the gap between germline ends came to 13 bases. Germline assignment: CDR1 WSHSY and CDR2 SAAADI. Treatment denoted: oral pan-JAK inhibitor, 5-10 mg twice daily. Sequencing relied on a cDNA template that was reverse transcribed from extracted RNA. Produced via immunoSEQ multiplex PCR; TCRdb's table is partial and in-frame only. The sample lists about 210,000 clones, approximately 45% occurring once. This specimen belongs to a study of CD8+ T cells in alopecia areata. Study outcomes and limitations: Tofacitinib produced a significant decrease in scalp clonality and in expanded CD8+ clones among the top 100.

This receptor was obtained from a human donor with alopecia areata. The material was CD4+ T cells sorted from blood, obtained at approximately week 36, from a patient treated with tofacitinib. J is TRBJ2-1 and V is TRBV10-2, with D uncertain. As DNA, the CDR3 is TGCGCCAGCAGTGAGTACGATGCTTTTCGCAATGAGCAGTTCTTC. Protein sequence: CASSEYDAFRNEQFF.